These 15 T cell receptor beta chains were sequenced from one sample in a study of healthy donors' naive CD4 and CD8 T cells. A linear amplification protocol produced the TCR libraries from roughly 550 ng of total RNA. TCRdb fed the reads into MiXCR, producing one record per CDR3 protein. The repertoire holds 150,000 to 200,000 distinct CDR3 sequences, with around 70% as singletons. The material sequenced was naive CD4+ and CD8+ T cells sorted from blood, pooled from several donors. All receptors derive from a pool of human donors in good health; the sample pools cells from several healthy donors.

The DNA of the CDR3 is TGTGCCAGTAGTATCCCGCTCACCGGGGAGCTGTTTTTT. It is translated as CASSIPLTGELFF. V gene TRBV19 combines with J gene TRBJ2-2; D not resolved. The CDR3 runs to 13 residues. V was pared by 3 bases and J by 4 bases, with 6 bases between. Per the germline V gene, CDR1 is LNHDA and CDR2 is SQIVND (reference sequence).

This chain links TRBV6-6 with TRBJ2-7; weak D call: TRBD1 (5 bases). The CDR3 is made up of 14 amino acids. Trimming removed 5 bases at V and 1 base at J, with 12 bases between. Germline lookup yields CDR1 MNHNY and CDR2 SVGAGI (reference sequence). This chain's CDR3 is CASSGDDRSYEQYF. The CDR3 DNA sequence: TGTGCCAGCAGTGGAGACGACAGATCCTACGAGCAGTACTTC.

This clonotype was observed a handful of times. The J gene is TRBJ2-7, the V gene TRBV19; D uncertain. The CDR3 is 12 residues long. Germline loops: CDR1 LNHDA, CDR2 SQIVND (reference sequence). V lost 6 bases to trimming and J lost 4 bases, with 10 bases between them. The CDR3 DNA sequence: TGTGCCAGTAGCGGCAGATTTTACGAGCAGTACTTC. Translated, it gives CASSGRFYEQYF. Combining the CDR3 with reference TRBV19 and TRBJ2-7 gives the whole variable domain DGGITQSPKYLFRKEGQNVTLSCEQNLNHDAMYWYRQDPGQGLRLIYYSQIVNDFQKGDIAEGYSVSREKKESFPLTVTSAQKNPTAFYLCASSGRFYEQYFGPGTRLTVT.

The V gene is TRBV5-6, the J gene TRBJ1-2; the D gene is possibly TRBD1 (6 bases). The germline gives CDR1 SGHDT, CDR2 YYEEEE. The CDR3 runs 14 residues. V gave up 3 bases and J gave up 4 bases, with 13 bases separating them. The CDR3 loop is CASSSRGLGYGYTF. The CDR3 region has the DNA TGTGCCAGCAGCTCCAGGGGATTAGGCTATGGCTACACCTTC.

The chain combines TRBV20-1 with TRBJ2-7; D ambiguous. CDR3 length: 14 amino acids. The V gene's germline CDR1 is DFQATT and CDR2 SNEGSKA (reference sequence). V was shortened by 0 bases and J by 3 bases, with 12 bases between the two germline ends. The CDR3 sequence is CSARDLAPRYEQYF. As DNA, the CDR3 is TGCAGTGCTAGAGATCTCGCCCCCCGCTACGAGCAGTACTTC.

The CDR3, as DNA: TGTGCCAGCAGGAGTACAGGGAGGGAGACCCAGTACTTC. Its protein product is CASRSTGRETQYF. V is TRBV6-5 and J is TRBJ2-5; perhaps D is TRBD1 or TRBD2 (6 bases each). The CDR3 spans 13 residues. The germline V gene encodes CDR1 MNHEY and CDR2 SVGAGI. V lost 6 bases to trimming and J lost 5 bases, with 13 bases between them.

CDR3 loop: CASSRQGQGQETQYF. The DNA of the CDR3 is TGTGCCAGCAGCCGTCAGGGACAGGGGCAAGAGACCCAGTACTTC. The J gene is TRBJ2-5, the V gene TRBV5-6; 10 bases are shared with TRBD1. This CDR3 is built from 15 residues. V shed 4 bases and J 2 bases; nucleotides not matched to a gene: 5. CDR1 is SGHDT, CDR2 YYEEEE, per germline.

The rearrangement joins TRBV6-5 to TRBJ2-2; 7 bases agree with TRBD1. CDR1 and CDR2 (germline): MNHEY, SVGAGI. Trimming removed 6 bases from V and 1 base from J; junction bases left unmatched: 8. The CDR3 runs to 16 residues. CDR3 DNA: TGTGCCAGCAGCCTCAGGGACAGCCTGAACACCGGGGAGCTGTTTTTT. It specifies CASSLRDSLNTGELFF.

The chain joins TRBV15 to TRBJ2-3; TRBD1 agrees at 9 bases. V lost 4 bases to trimming and J lost 8 bases; unmatched junction nucleotides: 7. Germline CDR1 is LNHNV and CDR2 is YYDKDF (reference sequence). The CDR3 runs 14 residues. This CDR3 is CATSTRGQGGTQYF. The CDR3 DNA is TGTGCCACCAGCACTAGGGGACAGGGAGGTACGCAGTATTTT.

The chain couples TRBV7-8 to TRBJ2-1, with D unclear. The V gene lost 1 base and the J gene lost 3 bases, with 7 bases spanning the gap. Germline V gene sequence: CDR1 SGHVS, CDR2 FQNEAQ. There are 14 residues in the CDR3. Written as DNA, the CDR3 is TGTGCCAGCAGCTTAGTGGCATTCTACAATGAGCAGTTCTTC. Translated, it gives CASSLVAFYNEQFF.

On this clonotype: This is likely a read error, given that the CDR3 carries no conserved phenylalanine or tryptophan at its end. The chain carries TRBV6-2 or TRBV6-3 and TRBJ2-7, with 8 bases aligning to TRBD2. V shed 3 bases and J 3 bases; nucleotides not matched to a gene: 4. Germline V gene data show CDR1 as MNHEY and CDR2 as SVGEGT. The CDR3 covers 14 residues. The CDR3 nucleotides are TGTGCCAGCAGTTATAGCGGGACTCGCTACGAGCAGTACATC. Protein: CASSYSGTRYEQYI.

The chain couples TRBV29-1 to TRBJ1-3; tentative D call: TRBD1 (5 bases). Germline-derived CDR1 and CDR2 are SQVTM and ANQGSEA. V was shortened by 4 bases and J by 4 bases, with 8 bases between the two germline ends. CDR3 size: 12 residues. The CDR3 spells CSVAGDGNTIYF. The CDR3, as DNA: TGCAGCGTTGCTGGGGACGGAAACACCATATATTTT.

The genes are TRBV29-1 and TRBJ2-1, with a possible D match to TRBD1 (5 bases). Trimming removed 3 bases from V and 0 bases from J, with 15 bases in between. The CDR3 extends over 16 amino acids. In germline, CDR1 is SQVTM, CDR2 ANQGSEA. CDR3 nucleotides: TGCAGCGTTGAGGGCGGCAGGGCGAGCTCCTACAATGAGCAGTTCTTC. This gives the protein CSVEGGRASSYNEQFF.

The chain uses TRBV6-5 and TRBJ1-5; 11 nucleotides align to TRBD1. Germline V gene sequence: CDR1 MNHEY, CDR2 SVGAGI. The CDR3 is 15 residues long. J lost 4 bases, V lost 5 bases, and 4 bases had no gene match. The CDR3 here is CASSKDRGPNQPQHF. CDR3 in DNA: TGTGCCAGCAGTAAGGACAGGGGGCCGAATCAGCCCCAGCATTTT.

The chain links TRBV19 to TRBJ1-3, with D tentatively TRBD1 (6 bases). CDR3 length: 14 residues. Germline V lookup: CDR1 LNHDA, CDR2 SQIVND (reference sequence). V was clipped by 4 bases and J by 4 bases, with 11 bases between them. The DNA for the CDR3 is TGTGCCAGTAGTAAGGACAGTCCGGGAAACACCATATATTTT. Translated: CASSKDSPGNTIYF.